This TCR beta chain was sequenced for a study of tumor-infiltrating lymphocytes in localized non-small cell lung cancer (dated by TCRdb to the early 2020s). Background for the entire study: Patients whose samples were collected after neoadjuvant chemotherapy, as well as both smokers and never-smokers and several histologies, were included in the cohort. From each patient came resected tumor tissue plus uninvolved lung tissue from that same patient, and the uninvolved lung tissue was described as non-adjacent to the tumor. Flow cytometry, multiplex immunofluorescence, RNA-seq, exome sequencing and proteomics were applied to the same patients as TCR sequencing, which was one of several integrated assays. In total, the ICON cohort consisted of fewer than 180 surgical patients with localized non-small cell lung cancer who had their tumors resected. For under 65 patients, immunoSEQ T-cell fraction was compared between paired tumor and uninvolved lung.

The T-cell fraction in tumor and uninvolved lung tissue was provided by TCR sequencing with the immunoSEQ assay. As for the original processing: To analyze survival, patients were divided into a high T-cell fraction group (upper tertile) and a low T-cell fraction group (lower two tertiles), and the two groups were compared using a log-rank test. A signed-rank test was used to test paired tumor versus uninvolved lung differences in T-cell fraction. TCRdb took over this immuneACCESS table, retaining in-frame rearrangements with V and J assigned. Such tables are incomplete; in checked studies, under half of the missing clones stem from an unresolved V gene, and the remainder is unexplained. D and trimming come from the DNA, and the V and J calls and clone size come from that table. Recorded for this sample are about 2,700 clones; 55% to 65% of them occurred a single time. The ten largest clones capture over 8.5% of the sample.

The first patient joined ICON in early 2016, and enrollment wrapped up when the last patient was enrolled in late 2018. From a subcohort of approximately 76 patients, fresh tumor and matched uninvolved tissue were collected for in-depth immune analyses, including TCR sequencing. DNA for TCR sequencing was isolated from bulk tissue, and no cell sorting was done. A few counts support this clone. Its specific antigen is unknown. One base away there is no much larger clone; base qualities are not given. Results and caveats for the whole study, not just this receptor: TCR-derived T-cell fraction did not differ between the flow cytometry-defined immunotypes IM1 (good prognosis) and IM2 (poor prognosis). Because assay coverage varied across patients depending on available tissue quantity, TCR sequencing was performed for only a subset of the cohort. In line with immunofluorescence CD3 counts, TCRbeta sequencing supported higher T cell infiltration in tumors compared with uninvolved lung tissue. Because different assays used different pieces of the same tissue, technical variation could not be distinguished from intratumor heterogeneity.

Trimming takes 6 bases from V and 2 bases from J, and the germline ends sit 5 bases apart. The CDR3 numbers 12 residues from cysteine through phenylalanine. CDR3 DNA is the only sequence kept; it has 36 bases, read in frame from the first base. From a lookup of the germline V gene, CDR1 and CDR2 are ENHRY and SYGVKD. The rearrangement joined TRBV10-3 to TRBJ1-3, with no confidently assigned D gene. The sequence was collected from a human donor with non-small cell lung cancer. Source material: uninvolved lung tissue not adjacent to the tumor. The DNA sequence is TGTGCCATCAGGGAGACTGGAAACACCATATATTTT. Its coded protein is CAIRETGNTIYF.